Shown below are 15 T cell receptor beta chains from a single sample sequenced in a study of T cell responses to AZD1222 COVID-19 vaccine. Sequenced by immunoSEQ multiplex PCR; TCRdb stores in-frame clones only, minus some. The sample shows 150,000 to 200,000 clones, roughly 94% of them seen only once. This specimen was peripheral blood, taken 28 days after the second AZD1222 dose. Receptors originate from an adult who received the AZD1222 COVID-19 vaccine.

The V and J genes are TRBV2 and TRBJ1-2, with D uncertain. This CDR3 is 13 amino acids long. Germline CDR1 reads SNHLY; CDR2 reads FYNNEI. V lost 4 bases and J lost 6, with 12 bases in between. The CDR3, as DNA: TGTGCCAGCAGTGTTACCGGTAGGAATGGCTACACCTTC. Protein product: CASSVTGRNGYTF.

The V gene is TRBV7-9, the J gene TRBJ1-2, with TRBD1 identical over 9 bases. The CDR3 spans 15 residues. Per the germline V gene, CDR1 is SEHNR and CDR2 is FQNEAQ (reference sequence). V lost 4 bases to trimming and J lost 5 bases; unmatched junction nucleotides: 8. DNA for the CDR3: TGTGCCAGCAGCTCCACCGGGACAGGGCTTTATGGCTACACCTTC. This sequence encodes CASSSTGTGLYGYTF.

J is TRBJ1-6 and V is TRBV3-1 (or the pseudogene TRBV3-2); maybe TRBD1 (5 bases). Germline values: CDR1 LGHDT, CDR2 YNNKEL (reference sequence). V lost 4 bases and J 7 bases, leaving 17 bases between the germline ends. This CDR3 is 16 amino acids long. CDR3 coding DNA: TGTGCCAGCAGCCCCCGGGGGATAGGGCAAAATTCACCCCTCCACTTT. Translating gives CASSPRGIGQNSPLHF.

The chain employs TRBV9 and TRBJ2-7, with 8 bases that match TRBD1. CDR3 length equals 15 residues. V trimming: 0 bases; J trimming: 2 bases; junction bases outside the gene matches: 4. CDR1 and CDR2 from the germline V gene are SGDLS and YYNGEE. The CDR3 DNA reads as TGTGCCAGCAGCGTAGGGTCAGGGGGCACCTACGAGCAGTACTTC. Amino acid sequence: CASSVGSGGTYEQYF.

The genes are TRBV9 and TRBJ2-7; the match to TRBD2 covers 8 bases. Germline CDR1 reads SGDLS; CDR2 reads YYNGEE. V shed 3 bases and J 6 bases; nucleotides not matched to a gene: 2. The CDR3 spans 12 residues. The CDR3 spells CASSGLASEQYF. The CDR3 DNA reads TGTGCCAGCAGCGGACTAGCGAGCGAGCAGTACTTC.

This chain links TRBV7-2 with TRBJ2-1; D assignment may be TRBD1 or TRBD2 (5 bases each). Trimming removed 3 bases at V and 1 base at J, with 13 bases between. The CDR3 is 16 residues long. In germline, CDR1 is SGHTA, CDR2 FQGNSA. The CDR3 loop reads CASSLFWDQSYNEQFF. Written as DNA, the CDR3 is TGTGCCAGCAGCTTGTTTTGGGACCAGTCCTACAATGAGCAGTTCTTC.

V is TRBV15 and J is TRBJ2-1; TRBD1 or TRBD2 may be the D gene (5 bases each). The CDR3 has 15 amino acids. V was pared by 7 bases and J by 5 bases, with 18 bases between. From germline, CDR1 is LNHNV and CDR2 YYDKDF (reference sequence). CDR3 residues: CATTVFGTDNNEQFF. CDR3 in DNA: TGTGCCACCACCGTATTTGGGACCGATAACAATGAGCAGTTCTTC.

CDR3 region: CASSSLSLRNIMNTEAFF. The CDR3 nucleotides read TGTGCCAGCAGCTCCCTCTCCCTGAGGAACATCATGAACACTGAAGCTTTCTTT. The chain combines TRBV7-6 with TRBJ1-1; D gene ambiguous. V shed 4 bases and J shed 0 bases, with 21 bases lying between them. Germline loops: CDR1 SGHVS, CDR2 FNYEAQ. The length of the CDR3 is 18 residues.

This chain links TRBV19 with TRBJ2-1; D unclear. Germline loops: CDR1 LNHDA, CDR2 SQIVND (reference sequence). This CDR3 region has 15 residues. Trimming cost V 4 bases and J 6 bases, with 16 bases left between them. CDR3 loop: CASSTLKWGTNEQFF. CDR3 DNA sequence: TGTGCCAGTAGTACCCTCAAATGGGGAACCAATGAGCAGTTCTTC.

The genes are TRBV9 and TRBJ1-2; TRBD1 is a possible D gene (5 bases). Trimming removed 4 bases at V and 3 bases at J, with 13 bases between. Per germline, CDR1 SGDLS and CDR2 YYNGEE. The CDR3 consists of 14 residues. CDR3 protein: CASSPRDLYYGYTF. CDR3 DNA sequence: TGTGCCAGCAGCCCCCGGGACCTTTACTATGGCTACACCTTC.

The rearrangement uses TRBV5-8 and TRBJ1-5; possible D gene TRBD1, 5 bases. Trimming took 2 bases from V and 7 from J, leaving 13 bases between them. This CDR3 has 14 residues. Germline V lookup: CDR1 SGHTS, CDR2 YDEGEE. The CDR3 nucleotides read TGTGCCAGCAGCTTTGTAGGGGATGGCCAGCCCCAGCATTTT. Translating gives CASSFVGDGQPQHF. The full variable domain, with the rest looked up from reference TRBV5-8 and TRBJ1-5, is EAGVTQSPTHLIKTRGQQATLRCSPISGHTSVYWYQQALGLGLQFLLWYDEGEERNRGNFPPRFSGRQFPNYSSELNVNALELEDSALYLCASSFVGDGQPQHFGDGTRLSIL.

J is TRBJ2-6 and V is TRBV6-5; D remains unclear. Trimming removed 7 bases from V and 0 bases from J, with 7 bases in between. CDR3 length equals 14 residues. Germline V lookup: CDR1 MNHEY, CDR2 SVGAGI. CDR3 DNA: TGTGCCAGCATGGACCTCTCTGGGGCCAACGTCCTGACTTTC. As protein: CASMDLSGANVLTF.

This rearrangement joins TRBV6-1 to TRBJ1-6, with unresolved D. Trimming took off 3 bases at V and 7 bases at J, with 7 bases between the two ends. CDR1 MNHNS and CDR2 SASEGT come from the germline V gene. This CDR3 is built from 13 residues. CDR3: CASSDKQNSPLHF. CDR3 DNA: TGTGCCAGCAGTGACAAACAGAATTCACCCCTCCACTTT.

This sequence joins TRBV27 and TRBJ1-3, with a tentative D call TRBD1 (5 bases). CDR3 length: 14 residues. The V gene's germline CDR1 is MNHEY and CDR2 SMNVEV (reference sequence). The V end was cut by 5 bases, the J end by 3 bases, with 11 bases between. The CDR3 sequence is CASSGRTRGNTIYF. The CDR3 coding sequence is TGTGCCAGCAGTGGGCGGACACGTGGAAACACCATATATTTT.

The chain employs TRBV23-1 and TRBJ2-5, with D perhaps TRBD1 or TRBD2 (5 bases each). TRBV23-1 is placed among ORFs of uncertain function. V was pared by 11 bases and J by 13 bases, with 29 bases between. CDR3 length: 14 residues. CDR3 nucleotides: TGCGCCTATTTCGAGCGGAAAAAGGGACCACCAGGGTACTTC. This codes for CAYFERKKGPPGYF.